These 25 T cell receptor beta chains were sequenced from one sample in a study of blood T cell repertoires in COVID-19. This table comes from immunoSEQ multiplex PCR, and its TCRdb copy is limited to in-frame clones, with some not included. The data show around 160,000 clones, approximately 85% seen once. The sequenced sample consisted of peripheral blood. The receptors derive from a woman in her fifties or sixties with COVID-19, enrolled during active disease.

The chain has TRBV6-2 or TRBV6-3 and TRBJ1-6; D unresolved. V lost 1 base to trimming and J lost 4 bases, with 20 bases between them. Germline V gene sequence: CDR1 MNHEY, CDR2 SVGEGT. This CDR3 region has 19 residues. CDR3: CASSYYGPRFEGYNSPLHF. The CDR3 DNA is TGTGCCAGCAGTTACTACGGGCCAAGATTTGAGGGATATAATTCACCCCTCCACTTT.

CDR3 sequence: CASSAPGLAGVEELFF. CDR3 bases: TGTGCCAGCAGCGCTCCGGGACTAGCGGGAGTTGAGGAGCTGTTTTTT. The rearrangement links TRBV7-3 to TRBJ2-2, with 14 positions matching TRBD2. The CDR3 has 16 amino acids. V lost 5 bases and J lost 10; bases outside the gene matches: 9. CDR1 is SGHTA, CDR2 FQGTGA, per germline.

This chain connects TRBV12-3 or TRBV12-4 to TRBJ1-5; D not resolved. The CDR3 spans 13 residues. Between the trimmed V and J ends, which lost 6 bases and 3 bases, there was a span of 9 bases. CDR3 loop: CASSGVNNQPQHF. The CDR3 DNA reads TGTGCCAGCAGCGGAGTGAACAATCAGCCCCAGCATTTT.

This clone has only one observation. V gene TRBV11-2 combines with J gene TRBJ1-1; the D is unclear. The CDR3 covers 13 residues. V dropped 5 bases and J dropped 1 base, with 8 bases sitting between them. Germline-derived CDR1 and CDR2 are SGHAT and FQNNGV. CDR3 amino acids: CASSLYRNTEAFF. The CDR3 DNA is TGTGCCAGCAGCCTCTACAGGAACACTGAAGCTTTCTTT.

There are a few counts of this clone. CDR3 region: CASYRDRDGYTF. The CDR3 DNA reads TGTGCCAGCTACCGGGACAGAGATGGCTACACCTTC. J is TRBJ1-2 and V is TRBV9; 7 nucleotides line up with TRBD1. With V trimmed by 7 bases and J by 6 bases, 6 bases remained unmatched. The CDR3 length is 12 residues. The germline CDR1 and CDR2 sequences are SGDLS and YYNGEE.

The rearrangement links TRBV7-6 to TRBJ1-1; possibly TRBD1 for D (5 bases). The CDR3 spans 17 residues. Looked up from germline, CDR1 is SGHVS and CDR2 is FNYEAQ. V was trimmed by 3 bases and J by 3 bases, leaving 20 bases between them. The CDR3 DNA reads TGTGCCAGCAGCTTGGGACTCCCCCCAAGGTTGGACACTGAAGCTTTCTTT. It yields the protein CASSLGLPPRLDTEAFF.

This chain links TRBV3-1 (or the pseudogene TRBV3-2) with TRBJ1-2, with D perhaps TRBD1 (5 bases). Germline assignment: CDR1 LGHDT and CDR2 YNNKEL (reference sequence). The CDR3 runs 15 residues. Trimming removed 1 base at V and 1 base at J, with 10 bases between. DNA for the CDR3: TGTGCCAGCAGCCAAGCCTCCGACAGTAACTATGGCTACACCTTC. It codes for CASSQASDSNYGYTF.

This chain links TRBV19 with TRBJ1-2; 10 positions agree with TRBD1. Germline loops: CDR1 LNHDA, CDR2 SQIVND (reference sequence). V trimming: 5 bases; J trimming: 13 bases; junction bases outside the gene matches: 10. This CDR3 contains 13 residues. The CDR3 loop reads CASSLTGTGDSTF. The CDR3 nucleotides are TGTGCCAGTAGTTTAACCGGGACAGGGGATTCCACCTTC. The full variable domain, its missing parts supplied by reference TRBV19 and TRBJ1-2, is DGGITQSPKYLFRKEGQNVTLSCEQNLNHDAMYWYRQDPGQGLRLIYYSQIVNDFQKGDIAEGYSVSREKKESFPLTVTSAQKNPTAFYLCASSLTGTGDSTFGSGTRLTVV.

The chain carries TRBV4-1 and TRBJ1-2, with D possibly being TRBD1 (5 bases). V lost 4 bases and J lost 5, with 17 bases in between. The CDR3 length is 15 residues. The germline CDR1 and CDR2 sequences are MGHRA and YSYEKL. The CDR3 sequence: CASSLRRDYQYGYTF. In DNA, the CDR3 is TGCGCCAGCAGCCTCCGTCGGGACTACCAATATGGCTACACCTTC.

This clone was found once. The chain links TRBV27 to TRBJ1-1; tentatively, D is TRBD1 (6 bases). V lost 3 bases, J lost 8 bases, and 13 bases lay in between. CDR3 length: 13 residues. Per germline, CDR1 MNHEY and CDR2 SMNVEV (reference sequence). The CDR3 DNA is TGTGCCAGCAGTTTGGTGTGGCAGGGGGAAGCTTTCTTT. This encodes CASSLVWQGEAFF.

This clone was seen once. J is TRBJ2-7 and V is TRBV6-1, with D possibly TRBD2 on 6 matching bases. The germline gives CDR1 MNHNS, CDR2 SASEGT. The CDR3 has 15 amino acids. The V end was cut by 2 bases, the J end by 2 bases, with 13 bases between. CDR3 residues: CASSESGGYPYEQYF. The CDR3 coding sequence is TGTGCCAGCAGTGAATCCGGGGGATACCCCTACGAGCAGTACTTC.

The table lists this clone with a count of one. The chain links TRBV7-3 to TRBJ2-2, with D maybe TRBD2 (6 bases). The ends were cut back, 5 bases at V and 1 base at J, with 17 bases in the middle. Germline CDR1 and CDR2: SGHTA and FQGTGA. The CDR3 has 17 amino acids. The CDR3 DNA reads TGTGCCAGCAGCCGAGCCTTGGGACTTCTGAACACCGGGGAGCTGTTTTTT. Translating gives CASSRALGLLNTGELFF.

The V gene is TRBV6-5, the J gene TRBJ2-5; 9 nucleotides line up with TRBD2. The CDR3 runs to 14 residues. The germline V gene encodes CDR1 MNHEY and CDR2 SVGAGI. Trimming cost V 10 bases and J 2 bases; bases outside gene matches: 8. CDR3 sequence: CATSPGLAQETQYF. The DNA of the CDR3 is TGTGCCACCTCACCGGGACTAGCACAAGAGACCCAGTACTTC.

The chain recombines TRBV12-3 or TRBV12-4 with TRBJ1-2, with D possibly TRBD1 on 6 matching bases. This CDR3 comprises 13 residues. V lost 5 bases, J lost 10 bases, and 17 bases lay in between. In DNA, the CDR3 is TGTGCCAGCAGTCCCGGGGGGGGGCGGGACTACACCTTC. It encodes CASSPGGGRDYTF.

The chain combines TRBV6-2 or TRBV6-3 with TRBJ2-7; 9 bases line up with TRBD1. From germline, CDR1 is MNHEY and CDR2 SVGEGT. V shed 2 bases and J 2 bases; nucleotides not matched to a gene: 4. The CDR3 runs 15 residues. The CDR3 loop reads CASSYGTGNPYEQYF. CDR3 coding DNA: TGTGCCAGCAGTTACGGGACAGGGAACCCCTACGAGCAGTACTTC.

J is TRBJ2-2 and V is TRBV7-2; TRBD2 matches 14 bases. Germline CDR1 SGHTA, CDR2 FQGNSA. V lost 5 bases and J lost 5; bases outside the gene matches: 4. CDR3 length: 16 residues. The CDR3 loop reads CASSTRTSGGTGELFF. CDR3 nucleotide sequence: TGTGCCAGCAGCACCCGGACTAGCGGGGGGACCGGGGAGCTGTTTTTT.

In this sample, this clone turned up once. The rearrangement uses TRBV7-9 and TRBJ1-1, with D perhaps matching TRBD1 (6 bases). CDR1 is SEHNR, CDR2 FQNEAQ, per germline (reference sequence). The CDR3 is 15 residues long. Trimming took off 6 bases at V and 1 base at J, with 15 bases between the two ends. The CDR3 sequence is CASSLRGGGNTEAFF. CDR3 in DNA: TGTGCCAGCAGTTTACGTGGGGGCGGGAACACTGAAGCTTTCTTT.

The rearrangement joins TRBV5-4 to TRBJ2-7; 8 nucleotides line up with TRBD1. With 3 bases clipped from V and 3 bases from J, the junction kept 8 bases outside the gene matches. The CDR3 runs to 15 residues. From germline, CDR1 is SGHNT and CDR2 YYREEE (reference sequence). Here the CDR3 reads CASSSGQGPYYEQYF. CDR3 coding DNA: TGTGCCAGCAGCTCTGGACAGGGCCCCTACTACGAGCAGTACTTC.

Here the CDR3 DNA reads TGTGCCAGCAGCCTCCGGGGGGGAATCTCTGGAAACACCATATATTTT. This encodes CASSLRGGISGNTIYF. V usage is TRBV14 and J usage is TRBJ1-3; a weak D match, TRBD1 (5 bases). Germline CDR1 and CDR2: SGHDN and FVKESK. The V end lost 4 bases, the J end lost 0 bases, and 13 bases lay between the germline ends. The length of the CDR3 is 16 residues. Based on the CDR3 plus reference TRBV14 and TRBJ1-3, the full variable domain is EAGVTQFPSHSVIEKGQTVTLRCDPISGHDNLYWYRRVMGKEIKFLLHFVKESKQDESGMPNNRFLAERTGGTYSTLKVQPAELEDSGVYFCASSLRGGISGNTIYFGEGSWLTVV.

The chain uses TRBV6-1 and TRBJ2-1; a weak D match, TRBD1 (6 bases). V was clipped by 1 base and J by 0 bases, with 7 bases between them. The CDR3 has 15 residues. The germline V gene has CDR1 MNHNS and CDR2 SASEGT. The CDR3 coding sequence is TGTGCCAGCAGTGAAGAGACAGGCTCCTACAATGAGCAGTTCTTC. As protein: CASSEETGSYNEQFF.

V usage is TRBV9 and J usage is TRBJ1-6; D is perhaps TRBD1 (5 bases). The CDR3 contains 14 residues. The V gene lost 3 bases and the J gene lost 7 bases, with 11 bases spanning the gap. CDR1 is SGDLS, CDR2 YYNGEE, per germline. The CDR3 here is CASSGDRFNSPLHF. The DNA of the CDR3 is TGTGCCAGCAGCGGCGACAGATTCAATTCACCCCTCCACTTT.

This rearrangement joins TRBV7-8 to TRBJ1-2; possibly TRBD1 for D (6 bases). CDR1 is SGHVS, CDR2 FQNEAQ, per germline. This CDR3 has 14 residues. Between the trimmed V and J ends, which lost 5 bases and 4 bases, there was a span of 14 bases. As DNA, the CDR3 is TGTGCCAGCAGCCCGACAGGTTCACTCTATGGCTACACCTTC. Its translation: CASSPTGSLYGYTF.

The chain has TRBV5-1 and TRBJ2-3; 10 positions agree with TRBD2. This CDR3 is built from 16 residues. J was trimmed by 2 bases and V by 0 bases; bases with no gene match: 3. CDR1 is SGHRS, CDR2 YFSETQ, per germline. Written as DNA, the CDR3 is TGCGCCAGCAGCTTGGGGACTAGCGGACCCACAGATACGCAGTATTTT. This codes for CASSLGTSGPTDTQYF.

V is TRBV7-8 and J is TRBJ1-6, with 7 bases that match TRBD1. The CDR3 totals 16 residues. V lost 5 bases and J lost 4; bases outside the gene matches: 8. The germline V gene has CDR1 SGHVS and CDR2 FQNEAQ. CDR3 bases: TGTGCCAGCAGCACCCAGACAGGGAGTTATAATTCACCCCTCCACTTT. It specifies CASSTQTGSYNSPLHF. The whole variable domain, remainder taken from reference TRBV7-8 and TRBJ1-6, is GAGVSQSPRYKVAKRGQDVALRCDPISGHVSLFWYQQALGQGPEFLTYFQNEAQLDKSGLPSDRFFAERPEGSVSTLKIQRTQQEDSAVYLCASSTQTGSYNSPLHFGNGTRLTVT.

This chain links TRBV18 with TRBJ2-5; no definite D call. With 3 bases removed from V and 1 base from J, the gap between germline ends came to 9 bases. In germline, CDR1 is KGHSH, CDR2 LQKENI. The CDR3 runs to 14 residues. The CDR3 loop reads CASSPLGSQETQYF. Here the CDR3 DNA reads TGTGCCAGCTCACCTTTGGGCAGCCAAGAGACCCAGTACTTC.